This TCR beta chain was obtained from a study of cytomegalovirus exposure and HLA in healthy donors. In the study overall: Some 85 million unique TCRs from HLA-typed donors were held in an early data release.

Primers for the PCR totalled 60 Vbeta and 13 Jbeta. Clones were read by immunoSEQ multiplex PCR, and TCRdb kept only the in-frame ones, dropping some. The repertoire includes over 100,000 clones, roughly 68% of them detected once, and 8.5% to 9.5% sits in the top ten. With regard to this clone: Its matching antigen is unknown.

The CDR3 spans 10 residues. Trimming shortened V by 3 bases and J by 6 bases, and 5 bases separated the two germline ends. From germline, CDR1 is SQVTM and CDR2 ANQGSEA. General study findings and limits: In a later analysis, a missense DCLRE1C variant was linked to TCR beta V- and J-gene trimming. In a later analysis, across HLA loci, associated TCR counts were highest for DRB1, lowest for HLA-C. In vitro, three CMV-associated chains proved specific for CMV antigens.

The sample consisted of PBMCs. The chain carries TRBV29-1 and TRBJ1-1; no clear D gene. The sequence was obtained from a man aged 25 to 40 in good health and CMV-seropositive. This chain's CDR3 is CSVDGPEAFF. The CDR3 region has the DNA TGCAGCGTTGATGGGCCTGAAGCTTTCTTT.